The 6 T cell receptor beta chains listed next were all sequenced from one sample in a study of cytomegalovirus exposure and HLA in healthy donors. In the PCR, 60 Vbeta and 13 Jbeta primers were used. Using immunoSEQ multiplex PCR, the repertoire was profiled, and TCRdb retains in-frame clones only, with some absent. Of over 85,000 clones listed, less than 75% are singletons. Sequences were obtained from PBMCs. Receptors were obtained from a man younger than 40 in good health and CMV-seronegative.

The gene calls are TRBV28 and TRBJ1-5, with no clear D. This CDR3 contains 12 residues. The V end was cut by 6 bases, the J end by 3 bases, with 6 bases between. Germline V gene data show CDR1 as MDHEN and CDR2 as SYDVKM. This CDR3 is CASRRLNQPQHF. CDR3 in DNA: TGTGCCAGCAGACGACTCAATCAGCCCCAGCATTTT.

The chain joins TRBV9 to TRBJ2-1, with TRBD2 identical over 9 bases. CDR3 length: 15 amino acids. V lost 4 bases, J lost 8 bases, and 10 bases stayed unmatched. Per the germline V gene, CDR1 is SGDLS and CDR2 is YYNGEE. The CDR3 DNA sequence: TGTGCCAGCAGCCCCAGCGGCGGGGGGGCTTATGAGCAGTTCTTC. The encoded protein is CASSPSGGGAYEQFF.

V gene TRBV7-2 combines with J gene TRBJ2-7; TRBD2 agrees at 8 bases. The CDR3 has 13 residues. Germline V gene sequence: CDR1 SGHTA, CDR2 FQGNSA. V was clipped by 4 bases and J by 6 bases; unmatched bases: 5. The CDR3 region has the DNA TGTGCCAGCAGCTCACGGGGGGGCAGCGAGCAGTACTTC. Translating it yields CASSSRGGSEQYF.

This clone was counted a few times. The chain combines TRBV7-9 with TRBJ2-4, with D perhaps TRBD1 (5 bases). CDR3 length: 15 residues. Trimming took 2 bases from V and 2 from J, leaving 10 bases between them. CDR1 is SEHNR, CDR2 FQNEAQ, per germline (reference sequence). The CDR3 spells CASSLSQGTKNIQYF. The CDR3 nucleotides are TGTGCCAGCAGCTTAAGCCAGGGAACCAAAAACATTCAGTACTTC.

The chain employs TRBV29-1 and TRBJ2-7, with 7 bases fitting TRBD2. The germline CDR1 and CDR2 sequences are SQVTM and ANQGSEA. The V gene end was trimmed by 4 bases and the J gene end by 2 bases; junction bases not matched to a gene: 11. The CDR3 totals 15 residues. CDR3 amino acids: CSVVPSGVGTYEQYF. The CDR3 DNA sequence: TGCAGCGTTGTCCCTAGCGGAGTCGGCACCTACGAGCAGTACTTC.

This clone has only a few counts. This chain links TRBV27 with TRBJ2-7, with 10 bases aligning to TRBD1. Germline CDR1 MNHEY, CDR2 SMNVEV (reference sequence). CDR3 length: 15 amino acids. Trimming took 4 bases from V and 10 from J; bases not matched to a gene: 13. The CDR3 loop reads CASSSILPGTGEQYF. Written as DNA, the CDR3 is TGTGCCAGCAGTTCCATACTTCCCGGGACAGGGGAACAGTACTTC.